The 30 T cell receptor beta chains below come from one sample, sequenced in a study of brain metastases from non-small cell lung cancer. Sequencing was performed with immunoSEQ multiplex PCR; in TCRdb, only in-frame clones are kept and a portion is missing. In the table there are some 4,200 clones, roughly 88% of which are singletons. Sequencing input: primary lung tumor tissue. Receptors originate from a donor aged 40 or over with non-small cell lung cancer.

The V and J genes are TRBV19 and TRBJ2-2, with a weak D call TRBD1 (5 bases). CDR3 length: 15 residues. Germline CDR1 and CDR2: LNHDA and SQIVND (reference sequence). The V and J ends lost 7 bases and 1 base respectively, with 13 bases between them. The CDR3 nucleotides read TGTGCCAGTACAAGGGGCCGCATGAACACCGGGGAGCTGTTTTTT. As protein: CASTRGRMNTGELFF.

The rearrangement uses TRBV2 and TRBJ2-2, with D possibly called TRBD1 or TRBD2 (5 bases each). V was pared by 8 bases and J by 5 bases, with 18 bases between. Per the germline V gene, CDR1 is SNHLY and CDR2 is FYNNEI. The CDR3 covers 15 residues. The CDR3 sequence is CASAPPGRSTGELFF. The DNA of the CDR3 is TGTGCCAGCGCCCCCCCGGGGCGCAGTACCGGGGAGCTGTTTTTT.

This chain connects TRBV7-7 to TRBJ1-4, with D uncertain. This CDR3 is 13 amino acids long. V gave up 3 bases and J gave up 7 bases, with 9 bases separating them. Germline lookup yields CDR1 SSHAT and CDR2 FNYEAQ (reference sequence). CDR3 in DNA: TGTGCCAGCAGCTTCGGACCGCTTGAAAAACTGTTTTTT. Amino acid sequence: CASSFGPLEKLFF.

In its sample, this clone was seen once. The chain couples TRBV28 to TRBJ1-5; D is undetermined. The CDR3 totals 11 residues. CDR1 and CDR2 (germline): MDHEN, SYDVKM. The germline V and J ends were trimmed by 3 bases and 5 bases, with 2 bases remaining between them. This chain's CDR3 is CASSLDQPQHF. CDR3 bases: TGTGCCAGCAGTTTGGATCAGCCCCAGCATTTT.

This clone occurred once. The chain recombines TRBV6-7 with TRBJ2-7; possible D gene TRBD2, 5 bases. TRBV6-7 is labeled an ORF, and its function is uncertain. The CDR3 is 13 residues long. V lost 8 bases, J lost 0 bases, and 11 bases lay in between. The CDR3 DNA follows: TGTGCCAGCCAGAGGGCGGACTCCTACGAGCAGTACTTC. Residues: CASQRADSYEQYF.

This sequence joins TRBV19 and TRBJ2-7; D not certain. The CDR3 consists of 11 residues. Per germline, CDR1 LNHDA and CDR2 SQIVND (reference sequence). Trimming stripped 3 bases from V and 5 bases from J, with 5 bases between. The CDR3 DNA reads TGTGCCAGTAGTATCTACGACGAGCAGTACTTC. Translation: CASSIYDEQYF.

The gene calls are TRBV30 and TRBJ1-5; 8 bases line up with TRBD1. With V trimmed by 3 bases and J by 4 bases, 2 bases remained unmatched. CDR3 length: 13 residues. Germline CDR1 is GTSNPN and CDR2 is SVGIG (reference sequence). The CDR3 DNA follows: TGTGCCTGGAGAACAGGGGGAAATCAGCCCCAGCATTTT. Amino acid sequence: CAWRTGGNQPQHF. The complete variable domain, with remaining parts taken from reference TRBV30 and TRBJ1-5, reads SQTIHQWPATLVQPVGSPLSLECTVEGTSNPNLYWYRQAAGRGLQLLFYSVGIGQISSEVPQNLSASRPQDRQFILSSKKLLLSDSGFYLCAWRTGGNQPQHFGDGTRLSIL.

The chain couples TRBV6-1 to TRBJ2-7; tentatively, D is TRBD2 (5 bases). The germline CDR1 and CDR2 sequences are MNHNS and SASEGT. V was shortened by 2 bases and J by 3 bases, with 11 bases between the two germline ends. This CDR3 has 14 residues. The CDR3 is CASSESGRVYEQYF. CDR3 nucleotides: TGTGCCAGCAGTGAATCGGGGAGAGTCTACGAGCAGTACTTC.

This clone was seen only once. DNA of the CDR3: TGCGCCAGCAGCCAAGAGGGGGGGGTCGCCACTGAAGCTTTCTTT. Translated, it gives CASSQEGGVATEAFF. This chain links TRBV4-3 with TRBJ1-1; TRBD1 might be the D (5 bases). Germline assignment: CDR1 LGHNA and CDR2 YSLEER. The length of the CDR3 is 15 residues. The V and J ends lost 0 bases and 4 bases respectively, with 12 bases between them.

This chain links TRBV29-1 with TRBJ2-4; 10 bases map to TRBD2. J was trimmed by 0 bases and V by 6 bases; bases with no gene match: 5. Germline CDR1 and CDR2: SQVTM and ANQGSEA. CDR3 length equals 15 residues. The CDR3 nucleotides read TGCAGCGTAGCCGGGACTAGCGAAGCCAAAAACATTCAGTACTTC. Translation: CSVAGTSEAKNIQYF.

V and J are TRBV5-1 and TRBJ2-7; possible D gene TRBD1, 6 bases. CDR3 length: 14 residues. Per the germline V gene, CDR1 is SGHRS and CDR2 is YFSETQ. Deletions cut 3 bases from V and 0 bases from J, with 10 bases between. CDR3 region: CASSSTGISYEQYF. The CDR3 DNA sequence: TGCGCCAGCAGCTCGACAGGAATCTCCTACGAGCAGTACTTC. Based on the CDR3 plus reference TRBV5-1 and TRBJ2-7, the full variable domain is KAGVTQTPRYLIKTRGQQVTLSCSPISGHRSVSWYQQTPGQGLQFLFEYFSETQRNKGNFPGRFSGRQFSNSRSEMNVSTLELGDSALYLCASSSTGISYEQYFGPGTRLTVT.

V is TRBV29-1 and J is TRBJ2-7, with 8 nucleotides matching TRBD2. This CDR3 spans 13 amino acids. The V gene end was trimmed by 3 bases and the J gene end by 4 bases; junction bases not matched to a gene: 5. CDR1 is SQVTM and CDR2 is ANQGSEA in the germline V gene. CDR3 DNA sequence: TGCAGCGTTGACGGGGCGGGGGGTTACGAGCAGTACTTC. It codes for CSVDGAGGYEQYF.

J is TRBJ2-7 and V is TRBV5-4, with TRBD2 identical over 7 bases. J lost 0 bases, V lost 3 bases, and 6 bases had no gene match. The CDR3 spans 15 residues. Germline V gene data show CDR1 as SGHNT and CDR2 as YYREEE (reference sequence). The CDR3 bases are TGTGCCAGCAGCTACCCCACGGGAGGCTCCTACGAGCAGTACTTC. Amino acid sequence: CASSYPTGGSYEQYF.

Here the CDR3 reads CASKGPRNSPLHF. Here the CDR3 DNA reads TGTGCCAGCAAGGGACCTCGAAATTCACCCCTCCACTTT. The chain uses TRBV6-5 and TRBJ1-6; a weak D match, TRBD1 (5 bases). The CDR3 has 13 residues. Germline CDR1 is MNHEY and CDR2 is SVGAGI. The V end was cut by 7 bases, the J end by 7 bases, with 11 bases between.

This chain joins TRBV15 and TRBJ2-3; 10 bases line up with TRBD2. Germline loops: CDR1 LNHNV, CDR2 YYDKDF (reference sequence). V gave up 2 bases and J gave up 1 base; unmatched junction bases: 3. This CDR3 contains 16 residues. Here the CDR3 reads CATSRRTSGRTDTQYF. The DNA of the CDR3 is TGTGCCACCAGCAGACGGACTAGCGGACGCACAGATACGCAGTATTTT.

The V gene is TRBV5-1, the J gene TRBJ2-1, with 12 bases identical to TRBD2. The CDR3 length is 20 residues. The trim removed 5 bases at V and 6 bases at J, leaving 21 bases unmatched. Per germline, CDR1 SGHRS and CDR2 YFSETQ. CDR3 nucleotide sequence: TGCGCCAGCAGGAGTGGACGGGACAGGGGCGGACTAGCGGGACTCAATGAGCAGTTCTTC. Protein: CASRSGRDRGGLAGLNEQFF.

This chain links TRBV28 with TRBJ2-4; D gene uncertain. Germline-derived CDR1 and CDR2 are MDHEN and SYDVKM. Between the trimmed V and J ends, which lost 3 bases and 0 bases, there was a span of 15 bases. There are 17 residues in the CDR3. The CDR3 loop is CASSFNPDILAKNIQYF. The DNA of the CDR3 is TGTGCCAGCAGTTTTAACCCAGATATCCTAGCCAAAAACATTCAGTACTTC.

The chain couples TRBV28 to TRBJ1-1; 10 bases are a match to TRBD1. The CDR3 consists of 11 residues. Germline CDR1 is MDHEN and CDR2 is SYDVKM. The ends lost 11 bases at V and 9 bases at J; junction bases unmatched: 6. The CDR3 DNA sequence: TGTGCCGTCCCGGGACAGGGGAAAGCTTTCTTT. Its translation: CAVPGQGKAFF.

This chain links TRBV15 with TRBJ2-3; either TRBD1 or TRBD2 may fit D (5 bases each). This CDR3 region has 17 residues. In germline, CDR1 is LNHNV, CDR2 YYDKDF (reference sequence). The V gene lost 5 bases and the J gene lost 2 bases, with 20 bases spanning the gap. This CDR3 is CATSDGNRPAVTDTQYF. The CDR3 nucleotides read TGTGCCACCAGCGATGGAAACAGGCCAGCGGTCACAGATACGCAGTATTTT.

The gene calls are TRBV28 and TRBJ1-2; 8 positions match TRBD1. This CDR3 is built from 15 residues. V lost 4 bases to trimming and J lost 5 bases; unmatched junction nucleotides: 9. CDR1 is MDHEN and CDR2 is SYDVKM in the germline V gene. CDR3 sequence (DNA): TGTGCCAGCAGTTATGGGGACAGGAAGAGGTATGGCTACACCTTC. Its protein is CASSYGDRKRYGYTF.

This clone was counted once. The chain uses TRBV20-1 and TRBJ2-6; D perhaps matches TRBD1 (6 bases). The CDR3 loop spans 15 amino acids. The ends were cut back, 3 bases at V and 2 bases at J, with 11 bases in the middle. Germline lookup yields CDR1 DFQATT and CDR2 SNEGSKA (reference sequence). The CDR3, as DNA: TGCAGTGCTAGTGGTGGGGGCGCTGGGGCCAACGTCCTGACTTTC. It encodes CSASGGGAGANVLTF.

The V call is TRBV2, the J call TRBJ1-2, with D hard to call. Germline CDR1 reads SNHLY; CDR2 reads FYNNEI. This CDR3 region has 12 residues. V gave up 6 bases and J gave up 4 bases, with 9 bases separating them. The CDR3 sequence is CASREDGYGYTF. As DNA, the CDR3 is TGTGCCAGCAGAGAGGACGGCTATGGCTACACCTTC.

V is TRBV2 and J is TRBJ1-4; possible D gene TRBD1, 6 bases. This CDR3 spans 17 amino acids. Deletions cut 11 bases from V and 3 bases from J, with 25 bases between. The germline V gene encodes CDR1 SNHLY and CDR2 FYNNEI. The CDR3 nucleotides are TGTGCCCGGGGGGGCGACACAGCGGGCGTACCTAATGAAAAACTGTTTTTT. Amino acid sequence: CARGGDTAGVPNEKLFF. Complete variable domain (other parts from reference TRBV2 and TRBJ1-4): EPEVTQTPSHQVTQMGQEVILRCVPISNHLYFYWYRQILGQKVEFLVSFYNNEISEKSEIFDDQFSVERPDGSNFTLKIRSTKLEDSAMYFCARGGDTAGVPNEKLFFGSGTQLSVL.

The rearrangement links TRBV3-1 (or the pseudogene TRBV3-2) to TRBJ1-2; D gene ambiguous. Per the germline V gene, CDR1 is LGHDT and CDR2 is YNNKEL (reference sequence). V lost 4 bases to trimming and J lost 3 bases, with 9 bases between them. This CDR3 region has 13 residues. In nucleotides, the CDR3 is TGTGCCAGCAGCCCATCCTGGGACTATGGCTACACCTTC. It specifies CASSPSWDYGYTF.

The genes are TRBV6-6 and TRBJ1-5; 8 nucleotides match TRBD1. Germline CDR1 reads MNHNY; CDR2 reads SVGAGI (reference sequence). The CDR3 covers 14 residues. The V and J ends lost 5 bases and 4 bases, in that order; junction bases with no gene match: 4. CDR3 bases: TGTGCCAGCAGTACGGACAGGGTTAATCAGCCCCAGCATTTT. Translating gives CASSTDRVNQPQHF.

The genes are TRBV2 and TRBJ2-7; 7 nucleotides agree with TRBD2. Germline values: CDR1 SNHLY, CDR2 FYNNEI. The V segment lost 7 bases and the J segment 0 bases; nucleotides outside the gene matches: 9. The CDR3 has 15 residues. As DNA, the CDR3 is TGTGCCAGCAAGGGAGCTAGCGGTAGCTCCTACGAGCAGTACTTC. Encoded protein: CASKGASGSSYEQYF.

CDR3 protein: CASSSGTGVDIQYF. The CDR3 coding sequence is TGCGCCAGCAGCTCAGGGACAGGGGTTGACATTCAGTACTTC. This rearrangement joins TRBV5-1 to TRBJ2-4; 10 nucleotides agree with TRBD1. Germline V gene lookup returns CDR1 SGHRS and CDR2 YFSETQ. The V and J ends lost 3 bases and 8 bases, in that order; junction bases with no gene match: 5. The CDR3 has 14 amino acids.

The gene calls are TRBV23-1 and TRBJ1-5; 7 nucleotides match TRBD1. TRBV23-1 is an ORF for which the function is uncertain. Trimming took 3 bases from V and 3 from J; bases not matched to a gene: 8. There are 16 residues in the CDR3. Here the CDR3 reads CASSHKQGLYNQPQHF. The DNA of the CDR3 is TGCGCCAGCAGTCACAAACAGGGGTTGTACAATCAGCCCCAGCATTTT.

The sample holds a few counts of this clone. The DNA of the CDR3 is TGTGCCAGCAGCTTCTGGACTAGCGGGAGTAGGGAGACCCAGTACTTC. It codes for CASSFWTSGSRETQYF. The rearrangement links TRBV14 to TRBJ2-5, with TRBD2 matching over 13 bases. The CDR3 loop spans 16 amino acids. Trimming took 5 bases from V and 5 from J; bases not matched to a gene: 8. The germline gives CDR1 SGHDN, CDR2 FVKESK.

This chain joins TRBV5-5 and TRBJ2-7, with D maybe TRBD2 (6 bases). Germline V lookup: CDR1 SGHKS, CDR2 YYEKEE (reference sequence). The V end lost 0 bases, the J end lost 0 bases, and 10 bases lay between the germline ends. The CDR3 contains 15 residues. The CDR3, as DNA: TGTGCCAGCAGCTTGGCATCGGGGGTCTCCTACGAGCAGTACTTC. Translated, it gives CASSLASGVSYEQYF.